This T cell receptor (beta chain) originates from a study of blood T cell repertoires in COVID-19. Across the whole study: Specimens from acute and convalescent COVID-19 originated in the United States, Italy and Spain.

Method: immunoSEQ multiplex PCR; TCRdb's copy keeps in-frame clones and lacks some. The sample lists 300,000 to 450,000 clones, around 87% occurring once. Enrolled during active infection, Seattle patients were then followed longitudinally. The CDR3 totals 15 residues. Looked up from germline, CDR1 is GTSNPN and CDR2 is SVGIG (reference sequence). Trimming cost V 5 bases and J 0 bases; bases outside gene matches: 4. The TCR sequence derives from a woman in her sixties or seventies with COVID-19, enrolled during active disease. The V call is TRBV30, the J call TRBJ1-6, with TRBD1 identical over 7 bases. The sample taken for sequencing was peripheral blood. The CDR3 nucleotides are TGTGCCTGGGGACAGGTAAGCTCCTATAATTCACCCCTCCACTTT. Its translation: CAWGQVSSYNSPLHF.